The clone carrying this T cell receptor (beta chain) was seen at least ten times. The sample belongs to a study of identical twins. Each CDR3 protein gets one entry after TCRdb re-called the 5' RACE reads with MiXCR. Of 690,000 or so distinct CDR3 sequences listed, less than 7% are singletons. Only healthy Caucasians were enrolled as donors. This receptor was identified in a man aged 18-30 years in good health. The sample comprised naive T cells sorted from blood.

Written as DNA, the CDR3 is TGCAGTGGAGACCATTCGAACACTGAAGCTTTCTTT. Residues: CSGDHSNTEAFF. This chain links TRBV20-1 with TRBJ1-1; D not certain. This CDR3 has 12 amino acids. Germline values: CDR1 DFQATT, CDR2 SNEGSKA (reference sequence). V lost 7 bases and J lost 1, with 10 bases in between.